The 17 T cell receptor beta chains reported below all come from one sample, sequenced in a study of glioma-infiltrating T cells. Using RNA template, CDR3s of TCR alpha and beta were amplified with iRepertoire arm-PCR. MiXCR was run by TCRdb on the multiplex PCR reads, yielding one entry per CDR3 protein. The repertoire holds 300,000 to 450,000 distinct CDR3 sequences, with about 40% as singletons. Sequencing was done on a sample of glioma tissue, nonneoplastic brain tissue, or PBMCs (not recorded which). Receptors originate from a human donor with low-grade glioma or glioblastoma, undergoing nonglioma brain surgery, or in good health (not recorded which).

In this sample, this clonotype turned up many times. The gene calls are TRBV27 and TRBJ2-7; 14 bases agree with TRBD2. The germline V gene encodes CDR1 MNHEY and CDR2 SMNVEV (reference sequence). The V and J ends lost 4 bases and 6 bases, in that order; junction bases with no gene match: 5. The CDR3 is 15 amino acids. The CDR3 loop is CASSSGLAGVGEQYF. Written as DNA, the CDR3 is TGTGCCAGCAGTTCGGGACTAGCGGGAGTCGGCGAGCAGTACTTC.

The chain links TRBV7-2 to TRBJ2-7, with TRBD2 identical over 10 bases. This CDR3 spans 18 amino acids. The V and J ends lost 5 bases and 4 bases, in that order; junction bases with no gene match: 17. The V gene's germline CDR1 is SGHTA and CDR2 FQGNSA. Here the CDR3 DNA reads TGTGCCAGCAGCGGGGGGAAGGGACTAGCGTTTCGTTCTTACGAGCAGTACTTC. Translating it yields CASSGGKGLAFRSYEQYF.

V gene TRBV20-1 combines with J gene TRBJ2-7; 8 bases align to TRBD1. This CDR3 is 13 amino acids long. The V segment lost 5 bases and the J segment 4 bases; nucleotides outside the gene matches: 7. Germline CDR1 and CDR2: DFQATT and SNEGSKA (reference sequence). In DNA form, the CDR3 reads TGCAGTGCTTACATCACAGGGGGGTACGAGCAGTACTTC. The encoded protein is CSAYITGGYEQYF.

This clonotype came up a few times. The chain is built from TRBV10-3 and TRBJ2-7, with D perhaps assigned TRBD1 or TRBD2 (6 bases each). The germline V gene has CDR1 ENHRY and CDR2 SYGVKD. The CDR3 length is 14 residues. V was clipped by 6 bases and J by 3 bases, with 15 bases between them. The CDR3 reads CAISPGGDNYEQYF. CDR3 nucleotides: TGTGCCATCAGCCCAGGAGGGGACAACTACGAGCAGTACTTC.

In regard to this clonotype: A clone one base away is much larger, so this may be a read error. The CDR3 reads CSAREPTGQIFSEQYF. The CDR3 nucleotides are TGCAGTGCTAGAGAACCAACGGGACAAATTTTCAGTGAGCAGTACTTC. The chain links TRBV20-1 to TRBJ2-7; D may be TRBD1 (6 bases). This CDR3 spans 16 amino acids. In germline, CDR1 is DFQATT, CDR2 SNEGSKA (reference sequence). Between the trimmed V and J ends, which lost 0 bases and 7 bases, there was a span of 22 bases.

Notes on this clonotype: Germline and junction disagree at one end, which may indicate a read error. The chain uses TRBV28 and TRBJ2-7, with 9 bases fitting TRBD1. CDR3 length: 19 residues. Germline CDR1 reads MDHEN; CDR2 reads SYDVKM. The CDR3 nucleotides read TGTGCCAGCATGGGACGGGCGGACAGGGGCCCTTGGTTAGCGTACGGGCAGTACTTC. Its translation is CASMGRADRGPWLAYGQYF.

On this clonotype: The CDR3 does not close with the conserved phenylalanine or tryptophan, likely indicating a read error. The chain carries TRBV7-2 and TRBJ1-1; no firm D call. CDR3 length: 14 residues. Germline-derived CDR1 and CDR2 are SGHTA and FQGNSA. V lost 6 bases and J 4 bases, leaving 15 bases between the germline ends. The CDR3 nucleotides read TGTGCCAGCAGACTTCCTGGTTTCGGCACTGAAGCTTTCCTT. This gives the protein CASRLPGFGTEAFL.

In this sample, this clonotype turned up a few times. The rearrangement uses TRBV28 and TRBJ2-7; D gene ambiguous. The CDR3 has 11 amino acids. Between the trimmed V and J ends, which lost 4 bases and 6 bases, there was a span of 7 bases. Germline lookup yields CDR1 MDHEN and CDR2 SYDVKM. The CDR3: CASSSPREQYF. The DNA for the CDR3 is TGTGCCAGCAGTTCCCCCCGCGAGCAGTACTTC.

This clonotype occurred a few times. The chain joins TRBV18 to TRBJ2-7; 10 bases map to TRBD2. Looked up from germline, CDR1 is KGHSH and CDR2 is LQKENI. CDR3 length: 14 amino acids. The trim removed 4 bases at V and 3 bases at J, leaving 3 bases unmatched. The CDR3 protein is CASSQASGGYEQYF. The CDR3 nucleotides are TGTGCCAGCTCACAGGCTAGCGGGGGCTACGAGCAGTACTTC.

Notes on this clonotype: It may be a read error: a sequence one base away is much more abundant. The chain couples TRBV27 to TRBJ2-2; TRBD2 is a possible D gene (5 bases). This CDR3 is 16 amino acids long. CDR1 is MNHEY, CDR2 SMNVEV, per germline (reference sequence). In DNA, the CDR3 is TGTGCCAGCAGTTTAATCTTGTTCGCGAACACCGGGGTGCTGTTTTTT. This translates into CASSLILFANTGVLFF.

This clonotype occurred once. This may come from a read error, since a much larger clone is one base off. V is TRBV6-2 or TRBV6-3 and J is TRBJ2-7; D may be TRBD1 or TRBD2 (5 bases each). The CDR3 spans 15 residues. The germline V gene has CDR1 MNHEY and CDR2 SVGEGT. This CDR3 reads CASSENVGGSYEQHF. Written as DNA, the CDR3 is TGTGCCAGCAGTGAGAATGTTGGGGGTTCCTACGAGCAGCACTTC.

The chain couples TRBV30 to TRBJ1-5, with D possibly TRBD1 on 6 matching bases. V dropped 0 bases and J dropped 6 bases, with 12 bases sitting between them. This CDR3 has 14 amino acids. CDR1 GTSNPN and CDR2 SVGIG come from the germline V gene (reference sequence). The CDR3 coding sequence is TGTGCCTGGAGTGTACTGCAGGGGAGTCAGCCCCAGCATTTT. The encoded protein is CAWSVLQGSQPQHF. Variable domain in full (rest from reference TRBV30 and TRBJ1-5): SQTIHQWPATLVQPVGSPLSLECTVEGTSNPNLYWYRQAAGRGLQLLFYSVGIGQISSEVPQNLSASRPQDRQFILSSKKLLLSDSGFYLCAWSVLQGSQPQHFGDGTRLSIL.

This clonotype showed up just a few times. This sequence joins TRBV6-6 and TRBJ1-2; D is unclear. V was clipped by 10 bases and J by 2 bases, with 20 bases between them. The germline CDR1 and CDR2 sequences are MNHNY and SVGAGI (reference sequence). This CDR3 spans 15 amino acids. In DNA form, the CDR3 reads TGTGCCACCTCCGCCCCTGTTGCGGGAAACTATGGCTACACCTTC. Amino acids: CATSAPVAGNYGYTF.

This clonotype has more than one count but fewer than ten. The V call is TRBV20-1, the J call TRBJ2-7; D is possibly TRBD1 (6 bases). Trimming took off 0 bases at V and 6 bases at J, with 21 bases between the two ends. The CDR3 covers 16 residues. The germline gives CDR1 DFQATT, CDR2 SNEGSKA (reference sequence). The CDR3 region is CSARDMSVGGGGEQYF. In DNA, the CDR3 is TGCAGTGCTAGAGATATGTCGGTAGGTGGGGGCGGCGAGCAGTACTTC.

V gene TRBV7-9 combines with J gene TRBJ2-5, with 9 nucleotides matching TRBD2. Germline V CDR1 and CDR2: SEHNR, FQNEAQ (reference sequence). This CDR3 comprises 17 residues. V gave up 4 bases and J gave up 4 bases; unmatched junction bases: 13. CDR3 loop: CASSSDLAGEIRETQYF. DNA for the CDR3: TGTGCCAGCAGCTCCGATTTAGCGGGAGAGATACGAGAGACCCAGTACTTC.

As concerns this clonotype: The junction shows a germline mismatch at one end, possibly a read error. The genes are TRBV4-2 and TRBJ1-1; no clear D gene. Germline CDR1 reads LGHNA; CDR2 reads YNFKEQ. The CDR3 has 15 residues. DNA for the CDR3: TGTGCCAGCAGCCAAGACCCCATGAGGAACACTGATGCTTTCTTT. Protein sequence: CASSQDPMRNTDAFF.

This clonotype came up a few times. This chain links TRBV6-1 with TRBJ2-2, with D tentatively TRBD1 or TRBD2 (5 bases each). In germline, CDR1 is MNHNS, CDR2 SASEGT. Trimming shortened V by 5 bases and J by 6 bases, and 16 bases separated the two germline ends. The CDR3 runs 15 residues. CDR3 in DNA: TGTGCCAGCAGTTGGTTGAGTGAGGGGTCCGGGGAGCTGTTTTTT. Residues: CASSWLSEGSGELFF.